This note documents a single T cell receptor (beta chain) sequence. This entry is derived from a study of blood T cell repertoires in COVID-19. Turning to the study itself: Italy, Spain and the United States were the sources of the convalescent and acute COVID-19 samples.

Produced via immunoSEQ multiplex PCR; TCRdb's table is partial and in-frame only. Of roughly 73,000 clones in the sample, roughly 90% were seen once. The V and J ends lost 0 bases and 2 bases, in that order; junction bases with no gene match: 5. Germline CDR1 and CDR2: SGHTA and FQGTGA. The CDR3 is 17 amino acids. Source material: peripheral blood. The rearrangement joins TRBV7-3 to TRBJ2-2, with 8 bases aligning to TRBD1. The TCR comes from a man between 45 and 60 years old with acute or convalescent COVID-19. The CDR3 nucleotides read TGTGCCAGCAGCTTAACGACAGGGGCAATAAACACCGGGGAGCTGTTTTTT. Its protein product is CASSLTTGAINTGELFF. Looking up the rest from reference TRBV7-3 and TRBJ2-2 gives the full variable domain: GAGVSQTPSNKVTEKGKYVELRCDPISGHTALYWYRQSLGQGPEFLIYFQGTGAADDSGLPNDRFFAVRPEGSVSTLKIQRTERGDSAVYLCASSLTTGAINTGELFFGEGSRLTVL.